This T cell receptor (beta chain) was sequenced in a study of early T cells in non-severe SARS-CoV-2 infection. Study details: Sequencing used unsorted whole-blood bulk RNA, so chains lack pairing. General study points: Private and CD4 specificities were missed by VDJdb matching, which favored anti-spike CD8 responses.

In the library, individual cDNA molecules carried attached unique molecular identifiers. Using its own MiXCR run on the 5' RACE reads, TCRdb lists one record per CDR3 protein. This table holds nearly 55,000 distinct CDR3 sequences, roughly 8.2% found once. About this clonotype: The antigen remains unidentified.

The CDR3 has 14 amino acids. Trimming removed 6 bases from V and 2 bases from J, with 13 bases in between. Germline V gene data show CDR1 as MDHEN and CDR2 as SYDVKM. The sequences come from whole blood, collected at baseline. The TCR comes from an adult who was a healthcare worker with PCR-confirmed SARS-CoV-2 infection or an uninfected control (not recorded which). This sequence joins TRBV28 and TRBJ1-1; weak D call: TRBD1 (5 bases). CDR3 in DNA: TGTGCCAGCAGGCCGGGACTTTTCAACACTGAAGCTTTCTTT. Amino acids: CASRPGLFNTEAFF.